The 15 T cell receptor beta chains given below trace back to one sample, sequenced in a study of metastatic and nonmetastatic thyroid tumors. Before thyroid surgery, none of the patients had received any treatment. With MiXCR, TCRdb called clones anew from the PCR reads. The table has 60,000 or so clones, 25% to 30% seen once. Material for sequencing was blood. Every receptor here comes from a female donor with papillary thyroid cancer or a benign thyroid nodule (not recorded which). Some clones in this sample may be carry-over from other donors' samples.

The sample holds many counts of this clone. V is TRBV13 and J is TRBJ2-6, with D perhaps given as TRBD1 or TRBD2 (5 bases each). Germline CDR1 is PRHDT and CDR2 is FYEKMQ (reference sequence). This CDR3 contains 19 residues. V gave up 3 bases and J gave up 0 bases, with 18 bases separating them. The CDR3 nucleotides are TGTGCCAGCAGCTTGCCCTCCGGGGACCGATACTCTGGGGCCAACGTCCTGACTTTC. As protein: CASSLPSGDRYSGANVLTF.

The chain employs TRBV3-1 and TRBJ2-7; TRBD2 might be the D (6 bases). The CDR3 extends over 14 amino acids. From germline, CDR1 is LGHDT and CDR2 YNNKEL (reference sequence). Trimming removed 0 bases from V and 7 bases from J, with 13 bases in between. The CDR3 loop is CASSQDSYAGEQYF. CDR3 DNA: TGTGCCAGCAGCCAAGATAGTTACGCGGGGGAGCAGTACTTC.

CDR3 bases: TGTGCCAGCTCACTAATGGACAGGCACGAGCAGTACTTC. Translated, it gives CASSLMDRHEQYF. The chain employs TRBV18 and TRBJ2-7; TRBD1 matches at 7 bases. This CDR3 contains 13 residues. J lost 5 bases, V lost 4 bases, and 5 bases had no gene match. Germline lookup yields CDR1 KGHSH and CDR2 LQKENI.

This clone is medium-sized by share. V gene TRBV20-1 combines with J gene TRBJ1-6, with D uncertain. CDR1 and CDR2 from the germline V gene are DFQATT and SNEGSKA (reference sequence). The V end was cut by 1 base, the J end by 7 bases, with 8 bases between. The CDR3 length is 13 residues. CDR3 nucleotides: TGCAGTGCTAGAGGGCTTCCCAATTCACCCCTCCACTTT. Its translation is CSARGLPNSPLHF.

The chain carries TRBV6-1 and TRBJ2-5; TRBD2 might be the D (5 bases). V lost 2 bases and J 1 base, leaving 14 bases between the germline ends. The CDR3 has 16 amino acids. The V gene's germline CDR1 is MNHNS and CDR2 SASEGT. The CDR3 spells CASSEHTSGPQETQYF. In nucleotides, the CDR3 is TGTGCCAGCAGTGAACACACGAGCGGCCCCCAAGAGACCCAGTACTTC.

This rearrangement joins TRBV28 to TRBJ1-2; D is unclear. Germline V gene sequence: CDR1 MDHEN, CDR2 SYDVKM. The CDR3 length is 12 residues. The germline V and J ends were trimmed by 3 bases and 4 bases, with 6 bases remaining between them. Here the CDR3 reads CASSLGGYGYTF. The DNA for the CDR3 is TGTGCCAGCAGTTTGGGAGGCTATGGCTACACCTTC.

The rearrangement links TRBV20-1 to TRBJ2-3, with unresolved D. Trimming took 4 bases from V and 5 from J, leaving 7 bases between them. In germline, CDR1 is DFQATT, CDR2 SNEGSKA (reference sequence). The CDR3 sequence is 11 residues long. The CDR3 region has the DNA TGCAGTGCTACCCTGGAAGATACGCAGTATTTT. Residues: CSATLEDTQYF.

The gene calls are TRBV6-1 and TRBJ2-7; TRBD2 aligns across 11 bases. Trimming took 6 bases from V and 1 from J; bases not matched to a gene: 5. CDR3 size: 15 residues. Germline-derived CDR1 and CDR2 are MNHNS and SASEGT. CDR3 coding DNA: TGTGCCAGCAGGGGCGGACTAGCGGGTTCCTACGAGCAGTACTTC. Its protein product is CASRGGLAGSYEQYF.

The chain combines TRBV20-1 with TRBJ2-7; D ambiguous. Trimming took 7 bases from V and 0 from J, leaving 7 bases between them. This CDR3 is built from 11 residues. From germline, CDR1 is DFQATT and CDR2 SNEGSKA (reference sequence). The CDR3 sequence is CSGQTSYEQYF. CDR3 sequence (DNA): TGCAGTGGTCAGACCTCCTACGAGCAGTACTTC.

The CDR3 coding sequence is TGTGCCAGCAGCGAGCGTAGTTTGGAAGGGACCCAGTACTTC. Amino acid sequence: CASSERSLEGTQYF. The V call is TRBV9, the J call TRBJ2-5, with no clear D. V dropped 3 bases and J dropped 7 bases, with 16 bases sitting between them. Germline values: CDR1 SGDLS, CDR2 YYNGEE. The CDR3 totals 14 residues.

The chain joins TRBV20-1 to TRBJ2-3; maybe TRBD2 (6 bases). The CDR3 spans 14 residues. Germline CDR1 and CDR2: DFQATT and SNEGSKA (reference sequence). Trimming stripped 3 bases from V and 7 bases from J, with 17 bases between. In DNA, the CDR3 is TGCAGTGCTAGGGACTATGGGGGTGTGAATACGCAGTATTTT. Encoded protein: CSARDYGGVNTQYF.

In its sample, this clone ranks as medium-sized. The CDR3 region is CASSFQGAGGDTQYF. The CDR3 DNA sequence: TGTGCCAGCAGTTTCCAGGGGGCTGGGGGGGATACGCAGTATTTT. The V call is TRBV27, the J call TRBJ2-3; 8 positions agree with TRBD1. The V segment lost 3 bases and the J segment 6 bases; nucleotides outside the gene matches: 8. The CDR3 covers 15 residues. Germline V CDR1 and CDR2: MNHEY, SMNVEV (reference sequence).

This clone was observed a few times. CDR3 in DNA: TGTGCCACTGAGACTAGCGGGAGCACAGATACGCAGTATTTT. It translates to CATETSGSTDTQYF. The V and J genes are TRBV24-1 and TRBJ2-3; 10 bases fit TRBD2. CDR1 KGHDR and CDR2 SFDVKD come from the germline V gene. V trimming: 10 bases; J trimming: 0 bases; junction bases outside the gene matches: 3. This CDR3 has 14 amino acids.

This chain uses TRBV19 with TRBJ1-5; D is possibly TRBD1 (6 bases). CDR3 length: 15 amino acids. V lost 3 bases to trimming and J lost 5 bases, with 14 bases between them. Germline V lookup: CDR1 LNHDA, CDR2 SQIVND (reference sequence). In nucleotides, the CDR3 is TGTGCCAGTAGTATCGACGCAGGGGCCCATCAGCCCCAGCATTTT. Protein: CASSIDAGAHQPQHF.

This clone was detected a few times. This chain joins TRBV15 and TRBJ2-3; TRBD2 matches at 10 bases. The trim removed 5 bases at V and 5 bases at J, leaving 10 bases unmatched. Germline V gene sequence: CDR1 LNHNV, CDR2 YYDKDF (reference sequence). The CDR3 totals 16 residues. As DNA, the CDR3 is TGTGCCACCAGCCGTCGATTAGCGGGAGGTATAGATACGCAGTATTTT. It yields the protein CATSRRLAGGIDTQYF.